The present T cell receptor (beta chain) was sequenced within a study of control samples from healthy donors and cancer patients. Germline-derived CDR1 and CDR2 are KGHDR and SFDVKD. Losses at the gene ends were 6 bases for V and 3 bases for J; bases not matched to a gene: 9. The CDR3 length is 15 residues. Produced via immunoSEQ multiplex PCR; TCRdb's table is partial and in-frame only. The data show around 52,000 clones, around 90% seen once. The sequenced sample was PBMCs. This sequence joins TRBV24-1 and TRBJ1-2; TRBD1 agrees at 7 bases. This TCR was sampled from a man under 40 with colorectal cancer. CDR3 bases: TGTGCCACCAGTAACTCCTCGACAGGGCACTATGGCTACACCTTC. Protein: CATSNSSTGHYGYTF.